This TCR beta chain was retrieved from a study of blood T cell repertoires in COVID-19 (dated by TCRdb to about 2020). Describing the broader study: Collaborator samples came from the United States, Italy and Spain and covered acute and convalescent phases of COVID-19. Samples were obtained from the ongoing ImmuneRACE study (first 160 participants) and from some 1,200 subjects provided by 6 global collaborators. The prospective study material was composed of cDNA or gDNA derived from T cells, B-cell-depleted T cells, or PBMCs. A de-identified subject ID, COVID-19 status, age in years and sex were almost always included in the sample metadata. The repertoires were released in a freely available public database meant as a resource for research on the immune response to SARS-CoV-2. HLA class I and class II types, where available, came from metadata supplied by the sample provider rather than from assay-based typing. The dataset comprised deeply sampled blood TCRbeta repertoires from subjects exposed to, actively infected with, or recovered from COVID-19.

TCRbeta CDR3 regions were amplified from genomic DNA using the immunoSEQ Assay, a bias-controlled multiplex PCR. Per the original workflow: The number of nucleated cells in each sample was estimated by amplification of reference gene primers within the assay. To quantify the absolute abundance of each unique TCRbeta CDR3 rearrangement, sequence reads were collapsed and filtered. For each sample, productive Simpson clonality was calculated as the square root of Simpson's diversity index across productive rearrangements. TCRdb limited this immuneACCESS table to in-frame rearrangements with V and J called. A share of clones is missing; checked studies link under half to unresolved V genes, and the rest is unexplained. Clone size and the V and J calls come from that table; the DNA yielded D and trimming. Counted in this sample were 20,000 or so clones; almost 85% of them appeared once. Jointly, the top ten make up around 60% of the sample.

General findings and caveats noted by the study authors: How much clinical and demographic metadata was included differed by source and by participant, and the metadata was provided uncurated.

The collaborating institutions used their own protocols to collect whole blood in K2EDTA tubes. For TCRbeta analysis, collaborator samples were shipped as frozen whole blood, as isolated PBMCs, or as DNA extracted from either sample type. From cysteine to phenylalanine, the CDR3 is 14 amino acids long. Solely the CDR3 DNA is kept, with 42 bases framed from the first base. V loses 10 bases at its end and J loses 4 bases; junction bases beyond the gene matches: 12. According to the germline V gene, CDR1 reads MDHEN and CDR2 reads SYDVKM. As regards this clone: It has no known antigen specificity. Base qualities were left out, and no much larger clone turns up one base away.

This receptor chain uses TRBV28 and TRBJ1-2, with TRBD1 matching 7 junction bases. This TCR derives from an older man with acute or convalescent COVID-19. The source material was peripheral blood. The sequenced DNA is TGTGCCACCCAGAACTCCGGGACAGTCTATGGCTACACCTTC. This gives the protein CATQNSGTVYGYTF.